Each of the 2 T cell receptor beta chains below was sequenced from the same sample in a study of blood T cell repertoires in COVID-19. TCRdb's table, derived via immunoSEQ multiplex PCR, lists solely in-frame clones and lacks some. The sample lists 150,000 to 200,000 clones, over 75% seen once, with 6.6% in the top ten. Sequenced sample: PBMCs or T cells enriched from blood (not recorded which). Every receptor here comes from a woman in her fifties or sixties who had recovered from COVID-19.

J is TRBJ1-6 and V is TRBV5-1, with 7 positions matching TRBD1. With 4 bases clipped from V and 8 bases from J, the junction kept 9 bases outside the gene matches. The germline V gene encodes CDR1 SGHRS and CDR2 YFSETQ. This CDR3 has 15 amino acids. DNA for the CDR3: TGCGCCAGCAGCACAGCCGGGACAGCGGATTCACCCCTCCACTTT. The encoded protein is CASSTAGTADSPLHF.

This chain connects TRBV11-2 to TRBJ2-3; the match to TRBD2 covers 9 bases. This CDR3 is built from 15 residues. V lost 1 base, J lost 3 bases, and 2 bases stayed unmatched. Looked up from germline, CDR1 is SGHAT and CDR2 is FQNNGV. The CDR3 coding sequence is TGTGCCAGCAGCTTAGGTAGCGGGGGAACAGATACGCAGTATTTT. It codes for CASSLGSGGTDTQYF.